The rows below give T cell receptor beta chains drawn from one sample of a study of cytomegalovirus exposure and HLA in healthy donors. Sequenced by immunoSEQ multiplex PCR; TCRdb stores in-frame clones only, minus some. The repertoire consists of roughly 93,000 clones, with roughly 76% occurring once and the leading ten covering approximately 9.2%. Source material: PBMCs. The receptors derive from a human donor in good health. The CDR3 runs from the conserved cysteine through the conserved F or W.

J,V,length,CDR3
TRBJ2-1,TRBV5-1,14,CASERGGTYNEQFF
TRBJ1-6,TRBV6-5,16,CASSYAPGQRNSPLHF
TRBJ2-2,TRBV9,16,CASSVVVGPNTGELFF
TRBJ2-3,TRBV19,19,CASSTRTRELAGPTDTQYF
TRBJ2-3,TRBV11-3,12,CASSQGVDTQYF
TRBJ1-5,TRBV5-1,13,CASSLIGGQPQHF
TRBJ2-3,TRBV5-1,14,CASRSALEKDTQYF
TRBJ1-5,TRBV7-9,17,CASSLFLLSGSNQPQHF
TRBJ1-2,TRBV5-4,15,CASSLEYGGNYGYTF
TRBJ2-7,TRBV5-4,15,CASSLEGPQSGEQYF
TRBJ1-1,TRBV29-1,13,CSVGQSLNTEAFF
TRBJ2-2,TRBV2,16,CASSDPSGSSAGELFF
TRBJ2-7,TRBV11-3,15,CASSLEGGPSYEQYF
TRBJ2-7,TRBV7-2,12,CASSRTGNEQYF
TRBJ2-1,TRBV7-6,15,CASSPITSKYNEQFF
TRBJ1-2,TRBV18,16,CASSENPGQANYGYTF